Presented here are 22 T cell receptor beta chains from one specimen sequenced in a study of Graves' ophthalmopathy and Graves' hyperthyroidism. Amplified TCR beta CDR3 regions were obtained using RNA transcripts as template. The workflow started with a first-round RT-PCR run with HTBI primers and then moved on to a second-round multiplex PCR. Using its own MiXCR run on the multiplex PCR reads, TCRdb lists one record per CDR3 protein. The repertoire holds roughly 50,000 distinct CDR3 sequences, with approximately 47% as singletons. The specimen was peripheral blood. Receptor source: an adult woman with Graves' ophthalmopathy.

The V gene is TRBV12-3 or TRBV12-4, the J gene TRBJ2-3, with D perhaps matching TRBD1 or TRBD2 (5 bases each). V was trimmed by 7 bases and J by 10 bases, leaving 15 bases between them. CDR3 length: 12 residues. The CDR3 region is CASNVLGTAQYF. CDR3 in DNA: TGTGCCAGCAACGTTTTGGGGACGGCGCAGTATTTT.

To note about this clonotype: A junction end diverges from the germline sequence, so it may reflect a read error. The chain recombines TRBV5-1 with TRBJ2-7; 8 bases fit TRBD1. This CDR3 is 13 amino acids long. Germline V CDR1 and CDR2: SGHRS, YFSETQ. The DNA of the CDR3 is TGTGCCGGCAGCAGGGGGCAGGGGGTCGAGCAGTACTTT. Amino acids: CAGSRGQGVEQYF.

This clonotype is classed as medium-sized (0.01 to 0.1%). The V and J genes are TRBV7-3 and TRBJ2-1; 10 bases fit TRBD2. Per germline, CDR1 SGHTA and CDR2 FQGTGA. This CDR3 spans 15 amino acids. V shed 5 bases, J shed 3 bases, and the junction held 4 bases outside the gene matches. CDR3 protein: CASSPLAGVYNEQFF. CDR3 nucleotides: TGTGCCAGCAGCCCGCTAGCGGGGGTCTACAATGAGCAGTTCTTC.

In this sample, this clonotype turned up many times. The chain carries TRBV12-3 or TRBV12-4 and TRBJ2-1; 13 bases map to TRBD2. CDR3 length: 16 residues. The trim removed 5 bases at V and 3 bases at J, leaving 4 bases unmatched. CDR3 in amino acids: CASSPRTSGSYNEQFF. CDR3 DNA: TGTGCCAGCAGTCCCCGGACTAGCGGGAGCTACAATGAGCAGTTCTTC.

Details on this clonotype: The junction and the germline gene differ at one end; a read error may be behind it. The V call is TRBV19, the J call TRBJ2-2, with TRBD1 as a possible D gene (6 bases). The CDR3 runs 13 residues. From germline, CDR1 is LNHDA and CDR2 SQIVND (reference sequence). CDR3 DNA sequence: TGTGCCAGTCGGACAGCGAACGCCGGGGAGCTGCTTTTT. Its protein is CASRTANAGELLF.

CDR3 protein: CASSLGRLGQPQHF. CDR3 DNA: TGTGCCAGCAGTTTAGGCCGCTTGGGTCAGCCCCAGCATTTT. The V call is TRBV27, the J call TRBJ1-5; no clear D. The germline V gene encodes CDR1 MNHEY and CDR2 SMNVEV (reference sequence). This CDR3 region has 14 residues. The V end was cut by 2 bases, the J end by 6 bases, with 11 bases between.

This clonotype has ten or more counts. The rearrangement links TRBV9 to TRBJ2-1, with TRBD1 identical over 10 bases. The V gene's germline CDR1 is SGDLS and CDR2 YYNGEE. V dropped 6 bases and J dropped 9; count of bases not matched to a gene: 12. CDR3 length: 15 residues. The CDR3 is CASTRTGQGSGEQFF. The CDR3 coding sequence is TGTGCCAGCACCAGGACGGGACAGGGGTCCGGTGAGCAGTTCTTC.

CDR3 DNA: TGTGCCAGTAGCCCTAGCGGGAGAATGACCCAGTACTTC. As protein: CASSPSGRMTQYF. The chain combines TRBV19 with TRBJ2-5; 10 positions agree with TRBD2. CDR3 length: 13 residues. CDR1 is LNHDA, CDR2 SQIVND, per germline (reference sequence). With V trimmed by 6 bases and J by 7 bases, 5 bases remained unmatched.

The CDR3: CSVAPGTAYEQYF. The DNA for the CDR3 is TGCAGCGTTGCCCCAGGGACAGCCTACGAGCAGTACTTC. This chain connects TRBV29-1 to TRBJ2-7; 7 positions match TRBD1. The CDR3 has 13 amino acids. CDR1 SQVTM and CDR2 ANQGSEA come from the germline V gene. Germline trimming cut 4 bases from V and 2 bases from J; bases unmatched to any gene: 5.

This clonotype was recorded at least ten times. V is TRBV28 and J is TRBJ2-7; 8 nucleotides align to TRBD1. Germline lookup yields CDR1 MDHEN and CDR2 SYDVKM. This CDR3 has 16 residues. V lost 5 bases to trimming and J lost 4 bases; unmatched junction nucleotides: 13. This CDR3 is CASSPPRTGTVYEQYF. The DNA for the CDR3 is TGTGCCAGCAGTCCCCCCCGGACAGGGACCGTGTACGAGCAGTACTTC.

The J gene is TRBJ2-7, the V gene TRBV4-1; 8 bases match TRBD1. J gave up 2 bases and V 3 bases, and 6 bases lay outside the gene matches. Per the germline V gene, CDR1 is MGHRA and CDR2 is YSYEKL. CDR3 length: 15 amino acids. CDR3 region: CASSQTTGGPYEQYF. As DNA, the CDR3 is TGCGCCAGCAGCCAGACCACAGGGGGACCCTACGAGCAGTACTTC.

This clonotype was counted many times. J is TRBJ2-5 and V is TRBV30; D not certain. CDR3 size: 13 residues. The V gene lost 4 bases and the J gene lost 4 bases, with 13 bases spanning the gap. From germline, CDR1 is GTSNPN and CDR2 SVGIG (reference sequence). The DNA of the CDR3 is TGTGCCTGGAATAGCCCTGCCCTAGAGACCCAGTACTTC. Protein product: CAWNSPALETQYF.

CDR3 loop: CASSVGRQGIYGYTF. In nucleotides, the CDR3 is TGTGCCAGCAGCGTAGGTCGACAGGGGATCTATGGCTACACCTTC. The V gene is TRBV9, the J gene TRBJ1-2; 8 bases fit TRBD1. Germline assignment: CDR1 SGDLS and CDR2 YYNGEE. This CDR3 region has 15 residues. The junction had 5 bases not matched to a gene; V was cut back by 0 bases and J by 4 bases.

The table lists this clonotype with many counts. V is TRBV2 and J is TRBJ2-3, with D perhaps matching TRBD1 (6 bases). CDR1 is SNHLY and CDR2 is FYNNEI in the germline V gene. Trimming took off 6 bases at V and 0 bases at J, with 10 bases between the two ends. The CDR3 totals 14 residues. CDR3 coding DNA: TGTGCCAGCAGAAAGGGGGAGAGCACAGATACGCAGTATTTT. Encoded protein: CASRKGESTDTQYF.

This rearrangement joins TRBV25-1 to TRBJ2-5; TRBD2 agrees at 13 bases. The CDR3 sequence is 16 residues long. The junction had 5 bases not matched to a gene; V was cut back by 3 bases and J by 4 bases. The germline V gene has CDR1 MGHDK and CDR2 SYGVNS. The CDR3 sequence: CASSELGLAGVETQYF. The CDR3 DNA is TGTGCCAGCAGTGAGCTCGGACTAGCGGGAGTAGAGACCCAGTACTTC.

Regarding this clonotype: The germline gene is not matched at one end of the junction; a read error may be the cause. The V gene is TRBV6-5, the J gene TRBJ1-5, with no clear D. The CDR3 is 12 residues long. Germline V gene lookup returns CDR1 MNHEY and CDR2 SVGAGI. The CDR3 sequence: CASGVGNQLQHF. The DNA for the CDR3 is TGTGCCAGCGGGGTCGGCAATCAGCTCCAGCATTTT.

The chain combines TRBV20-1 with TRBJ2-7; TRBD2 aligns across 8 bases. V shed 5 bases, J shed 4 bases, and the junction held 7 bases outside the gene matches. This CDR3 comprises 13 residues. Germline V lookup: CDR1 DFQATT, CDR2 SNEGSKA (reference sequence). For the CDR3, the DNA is TGCAGTGCTTCAGCGGGAGCATCTTACGAGCAGTACTTC. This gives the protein CSASAGASYEQYF.

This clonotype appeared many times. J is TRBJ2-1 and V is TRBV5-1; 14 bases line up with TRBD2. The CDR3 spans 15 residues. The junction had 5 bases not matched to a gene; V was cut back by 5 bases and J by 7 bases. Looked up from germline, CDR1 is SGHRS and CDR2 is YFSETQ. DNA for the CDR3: TGCGCCAGCAGGACTAGCGGGAGGGCGGGGAATGAGCAGTTCTTC. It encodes CASRTSGRAGNEQFF.

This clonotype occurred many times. The CDR3 spells CASTPGQGGEQFF. The CDR3 DNA reads TGTGCCAGCACCCCAGGACAGGGAGGTGAGCAGTTCTTC. The gene calls are TRBV6-6 and TRBJ2-1, with 8 bases fitting TRBD1. From germline, CDR1 is MNHNY and CDR2 SVGAGI (reference sequence). This CDR3 contains 13 residues. The V gene end was trimmed by 7 bases and the J gene end by 9 bases; junction bases not matched to a gene: 8.

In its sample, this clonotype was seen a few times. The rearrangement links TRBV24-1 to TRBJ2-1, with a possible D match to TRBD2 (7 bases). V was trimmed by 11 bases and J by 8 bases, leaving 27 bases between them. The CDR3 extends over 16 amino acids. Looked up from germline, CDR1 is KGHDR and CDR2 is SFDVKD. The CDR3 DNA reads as TGTGCCAGCTCACCCCCGAAGGGGGGGCGTATGGATGAGCAGTTCTTC. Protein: CASSPPKGGRMDEQFF.

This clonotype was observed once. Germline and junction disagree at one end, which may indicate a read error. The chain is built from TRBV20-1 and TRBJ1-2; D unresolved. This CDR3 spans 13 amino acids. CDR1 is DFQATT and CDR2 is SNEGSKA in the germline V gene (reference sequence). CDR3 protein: CSAMEGANYDYTF. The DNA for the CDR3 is TGCAGTGCTATGGAGGGTGCTAACTATGACTACACCTTC.

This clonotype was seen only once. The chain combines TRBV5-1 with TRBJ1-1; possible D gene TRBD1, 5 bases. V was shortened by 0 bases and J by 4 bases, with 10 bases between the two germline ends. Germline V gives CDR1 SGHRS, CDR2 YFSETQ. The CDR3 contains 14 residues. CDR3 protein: CASSLGAGFTEAFF. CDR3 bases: TGCGCCAGCAGCTTGGGGGCAGGGTTCACTGAAGCTTTCTTT.